This TCR beta chain was recovered during a study of T cell responses to AZD1222 COVID-19 vaccine. Points from the study as a whole: White British ancestry dominated among donors, who included more females, and clonal diversity was possibly underestimated.

The table came from immunoSEQ multiplex PCR; TCRdb's copy has only in-frame clones and leaves some out. The data contain about 84,000 clones, approximately 83% of them singletons. This clone was seen only once. What it binds is unknown. Germline-derived CDR1 and CDR2 are LNHDA and SQIVND (reference sequence). The V end lost 6 bases, the J end lost 5 bases, and 13 bases lay between the germline ends. This CDR3 has 14 residues. The chain uses TRBV19 and TRBJ1-4; D call uncertain. This TCR came from an adult who received the AZD1222 COVID-19 vaccine. Sample: peripheral blood, taken 28 days after the second AZD1222 dose. The DNA for the CDR3 is TGTGCCAGTAGCCCGGGCCCGCGGAATGAAAAACTGTTTTTT. This sequence encodes CASSPGPRNEKLFF.